This T cell receptor beta chain is from a study of early T cells in non-severe SARS-CoV-2 infection. This clonotype was found many times. Attachment of unique molecular identifiers to individual cDNA molecules was performed. From the 5' RACE reads, TCRdb called clonotypes with MiXCR, one entry per CDR3 protein. The table records more than 85,000 distinct CDR3 sequences, around 13% of them present only once. CDR1 and CDR2 (germline): DFQATT, SNEGSKA (reference sequence). Trimming stripped 2 bases from V and 0 bases from J, with 8 bases between. There are 13 residues in the CDR3. Sample: whole blood. The J gene is TRBJ2-7, the V gene TRBV20-1; D gene unclear. The TCR comes from an adult who was a healthcare worker with PCR-confirmed SARS-CoV-2 infection or an uninfected control (not recorded which). The DNA of the CDR3 is TGCAGTGCTAGATTAAGCTACTCCTACGAGCAGTACTTC. Residues: CSARLSYSYEQYF.